These T cell receptor beta chains were read from a single sample in a study of T-cell reconstitution after alpha-beta-depleted transplantation in children. TCRdb recomputed calls from the PCR reads with MiXCR, one row per CDR3 protein. The sample contains roughly 300,000 distinct CDR3 sequences, 11% of which appear only once. Sequenced here: peripheral blood, sampled 180 days after TCRalphabeta/CD19-depleted stem cell transplant. The source is a male patient between 2 and 15 years old who had a stem cell transplant for chronic granulomatous disease, so the T cells may come from the graft donor. Each CDR3 is given with its conserved first and last residue. D genes are given only for firm matches. Size tells how often a clone was seen (once, few, many) or the class of an expanded clone, and some rows leave it out.

cdr3_aa cdr3_nt d_call j_call clone_size v_call
CASSLEGATEAFF TGTGCCAGTAGTTTGGAGGGCGCCACTGAAGCTTTCTTT NA TRBJ1-1 many TRBV19
CTIWQGSTEAFF TGCACCATATGGCAAGGGTCCACTGAAGCTTTCTTT NA TRBJ1-1 many TRBV29-1
CASSPSSAYNEQFF TGTGCCAGCAGCCCGTCTAGCGCCTACAATGAGCAGTTCTTC NA TRBJ2-1 many TRBV9
CASSSRSRGTDTQYF TGTGCCAGCAGCTCACGTAGCAGGGGCACAGATACGCAGTATTTT NA TRBJ2-3 many TRBV7-3
CASSLRIASWGQETQYF TGTGCCAGCAGTTTGAGGATAGCCTCGTGGGGCCAAGAGACCCAGTACTTC NA TRBJ2-5 few TRBV12-3/TRBV12-4
CASSFNLDDTEAFF TGTGCCAGCAGTTTTAATTTAGACGACACTGAAGCTTTCTTT NA TRBJ1-1 many TRBV12-3/TRBV12-4
CASSLRRGQGAPGYTF TGTGCCAGTAGTCTCCGCCGGGGACAGGGGGCGCCTGGCTACACCTTC TRBD1 TRBJ1-2 many TRBV19
CASSPWTSGRGGEQFF TGTGCCAGCAGCCCGTGGACTAGCGGGAGGGGGGGTGAGCAGTTCTTC TRBD2 TRBJ2-1 NA TRBV3-1
CASSFPAGVDTDTQYF TGCGCCAGCAGCTTTCCAGCAGGGGTGGACACAGATACGCAGTATTTT NA TRBJ2-3 many TRBV5-1
CSAATEFGTYNEQFF TGCAGTGCAGCGACAGAATTCGGCACCTACAATGAGCAGTTCTTC NA TRBJ2-1 many TRBV20-1
CASSSGTTGYEQYF TGTGCCAGCAGTTCCGGGACTACAGGATACGAGCAGTACTTC TRBD2 TRBJ2-7 many TRBV28